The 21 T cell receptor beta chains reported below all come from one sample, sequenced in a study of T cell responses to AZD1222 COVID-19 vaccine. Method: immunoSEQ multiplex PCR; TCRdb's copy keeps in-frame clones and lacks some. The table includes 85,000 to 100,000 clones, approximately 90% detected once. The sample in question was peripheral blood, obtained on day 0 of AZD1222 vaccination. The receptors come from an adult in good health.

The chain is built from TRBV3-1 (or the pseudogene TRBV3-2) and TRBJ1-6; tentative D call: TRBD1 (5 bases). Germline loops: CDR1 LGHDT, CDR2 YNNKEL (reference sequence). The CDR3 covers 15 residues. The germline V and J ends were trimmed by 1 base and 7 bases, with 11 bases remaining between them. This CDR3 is CASSQGWSGNSPLHF. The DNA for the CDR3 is TGTGCCAGCAGCCAAGGGTGGTCAGGGAATTCACCCCTCCACTTT.

Here the CDR3 DNA reads TGTGCCAGTAGTCGGGACTCGACGCAAGAGACCCAGTACTTC. Protein product: CASSRDSTQETQYF. The rearrangement joins TRBV19 to TRBJ2-5; D may be TRBD2 (6 bases). Germline-derived CDR1 and CDR2 are LNHDA and SQIVND (reference sequence). The CDR3 has 14 amino acids. V lost 5 bases and J 2 bases, leaving 12 bases between the germline ends.

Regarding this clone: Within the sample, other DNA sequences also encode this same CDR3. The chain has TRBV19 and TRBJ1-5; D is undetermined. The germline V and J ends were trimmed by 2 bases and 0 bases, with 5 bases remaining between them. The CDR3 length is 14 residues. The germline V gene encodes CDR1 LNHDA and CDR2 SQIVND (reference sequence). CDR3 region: CASSIRDSNQPQHF. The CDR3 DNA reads TGTGCCAGTAGTATACGGGATAGCAATCAGCCCCAGCATTTT. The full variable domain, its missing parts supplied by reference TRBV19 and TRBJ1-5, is DGGITQSPKYLFRKEGQNVTLSCEQNLNHDAMYWYRQDPGQGLRLIYYSQIVNDFQKGDIAEGYSVSREKKESFPLTVTSAQKNPTAFYLCASSIRDSNQPQHFGDGTRLSIL.

In DNA, the CDR3 is TGTGCCTGGACCCTTCCGGGACAGACGAACACCGGGGAGCTGTTTTTT. As protein: CAWTLPGQTNTGELFF. This chain joins TRBV30 and TRBJ2-2; 7 nucleotides agree with TRBD1. The CDR3 covers 16 residues. With V trimmed by 4 bases and J by 0 bases, 8 bases remained unmatched. Germline loops: CDR1 GTSNPN, CDR2 SVGIG (reference sequence).

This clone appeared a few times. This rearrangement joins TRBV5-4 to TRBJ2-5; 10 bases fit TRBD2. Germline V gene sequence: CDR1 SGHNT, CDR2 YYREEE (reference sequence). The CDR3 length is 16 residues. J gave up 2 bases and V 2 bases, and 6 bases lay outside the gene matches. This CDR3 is CASSFLSGGPQETQYF. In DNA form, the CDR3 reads TGTGCCAGCAGCTTCCTTAGCGGGGGGCCTCAAGAGACCCAGTACTTC.

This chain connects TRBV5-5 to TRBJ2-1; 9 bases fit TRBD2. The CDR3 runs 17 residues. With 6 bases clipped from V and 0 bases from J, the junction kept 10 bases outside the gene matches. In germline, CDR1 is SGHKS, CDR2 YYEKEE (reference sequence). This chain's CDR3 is CASTFSFSGGSYNEQFF. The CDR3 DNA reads TGTGCCAGCACATTTTCTTTTAGCGGGGGCTCCTACAATGAGCAGTTCTTC. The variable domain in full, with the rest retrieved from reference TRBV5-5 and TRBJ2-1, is DAGVTQSPTHLIKTRGQQVTLRCSPISGHKSVSWYQQVLGQGPQFIFQYYEKEERGRGNFPDRFSARQFPNYSSELNVNALLLGDSALYLCASTFSFSGGSYNEQFFGPGTRLTVL.

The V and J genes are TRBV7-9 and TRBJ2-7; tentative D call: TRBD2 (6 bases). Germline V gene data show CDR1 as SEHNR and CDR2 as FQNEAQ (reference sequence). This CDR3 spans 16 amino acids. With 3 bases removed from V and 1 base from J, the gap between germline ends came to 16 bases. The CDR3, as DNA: TGTGCCAGCAGCTTCCCCACGGGGGAAGGATCCTACGAGCAGTACTTC. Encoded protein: CASSFPTGEGSYEQYF. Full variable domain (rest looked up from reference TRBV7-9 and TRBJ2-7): DTGVSQNPRHKITKRGQNVTFRCDPISEHNRLYWYRQTLGQGPEFLTYFQNEAQLEKSRLLSDRFSAERPKGSFSTLEIQRTEQGDSAMYLCASSFPTGEGSYEQYFGPGTRLTVT.

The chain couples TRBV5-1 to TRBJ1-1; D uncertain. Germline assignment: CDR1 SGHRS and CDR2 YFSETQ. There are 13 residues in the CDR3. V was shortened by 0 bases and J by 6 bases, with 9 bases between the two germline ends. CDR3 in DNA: TGCGCCAGCAGCTTGGCCTTAACAGCTGAAGCTTTCTTT. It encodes CASSLALTAEAFF.

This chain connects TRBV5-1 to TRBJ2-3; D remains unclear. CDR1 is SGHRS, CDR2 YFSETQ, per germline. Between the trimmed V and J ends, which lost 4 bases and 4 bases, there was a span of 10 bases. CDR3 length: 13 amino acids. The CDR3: CASSRVGADTQYF. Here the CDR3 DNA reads TGCGCCAGCAGCCGGGTAGGAGCAGATACGCAGTATTTT.

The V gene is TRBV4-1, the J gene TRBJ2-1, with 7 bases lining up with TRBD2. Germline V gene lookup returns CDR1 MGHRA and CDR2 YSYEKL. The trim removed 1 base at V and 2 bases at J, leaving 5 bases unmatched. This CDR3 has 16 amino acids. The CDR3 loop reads CASSQGGGRTYNEQFF. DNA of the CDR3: TGCGCCAGCAGCCAAGGGGGCGGGAGAACCTACAATGAGCAGTTCTTC.

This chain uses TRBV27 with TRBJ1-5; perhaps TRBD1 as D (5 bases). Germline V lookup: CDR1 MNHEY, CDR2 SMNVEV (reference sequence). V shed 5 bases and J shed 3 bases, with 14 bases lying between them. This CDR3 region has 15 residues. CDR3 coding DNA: TGTGCCAGCAGTCCCCGCCTCGGGACCAATCAGCCCCAGCATTTT. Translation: CASSPRLGTNQPQHF.

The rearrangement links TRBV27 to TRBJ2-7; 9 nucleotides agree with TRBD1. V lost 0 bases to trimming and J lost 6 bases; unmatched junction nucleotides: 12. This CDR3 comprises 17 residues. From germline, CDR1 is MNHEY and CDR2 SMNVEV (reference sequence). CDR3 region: CASSLSRRWGQGLEQYF. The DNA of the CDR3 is TGTGCCAGCAGTTTATCGAGGAGGTGGGGACAGGGTCTCGAGCAGTACTTC.

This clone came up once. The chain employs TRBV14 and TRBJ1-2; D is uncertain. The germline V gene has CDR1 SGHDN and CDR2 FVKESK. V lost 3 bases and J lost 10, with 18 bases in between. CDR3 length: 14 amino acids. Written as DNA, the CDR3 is TGTGCCAGCAGCCAGTCTTTCGGGCTGGATGACTACACCTTC. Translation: CASSQSFGLDDYTF.

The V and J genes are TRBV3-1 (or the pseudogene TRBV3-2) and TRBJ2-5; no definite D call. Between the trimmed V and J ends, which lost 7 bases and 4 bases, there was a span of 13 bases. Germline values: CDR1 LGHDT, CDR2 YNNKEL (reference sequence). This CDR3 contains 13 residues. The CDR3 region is CASTSGTPETQYF. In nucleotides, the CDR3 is TGTGCCAGCACCTCCGGTACCCCAGAGACCCAGTACTTC.

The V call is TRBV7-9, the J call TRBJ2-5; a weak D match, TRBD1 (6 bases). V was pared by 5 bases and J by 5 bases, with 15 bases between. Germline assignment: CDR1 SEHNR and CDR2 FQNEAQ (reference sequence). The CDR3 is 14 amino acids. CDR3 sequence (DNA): TGTGCCAGCAGCCCTTCAGGGGATCGGGAGACCCAGTACTTC. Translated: CASSPSGDRETQYF.

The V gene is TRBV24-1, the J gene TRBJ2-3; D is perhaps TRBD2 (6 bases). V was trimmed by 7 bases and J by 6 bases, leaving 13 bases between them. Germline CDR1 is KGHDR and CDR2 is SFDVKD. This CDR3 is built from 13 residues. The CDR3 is CATRSAGIDTQYF. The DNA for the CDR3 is TGTGCCACCAGGTCTGCGGGAATCGATACGCAGTATTTT.

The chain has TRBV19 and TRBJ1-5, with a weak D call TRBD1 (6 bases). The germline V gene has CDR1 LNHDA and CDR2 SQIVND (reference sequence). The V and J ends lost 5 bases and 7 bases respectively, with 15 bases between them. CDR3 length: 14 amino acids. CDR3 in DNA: TGTGCCAGTAGTGGGGGGGGCGGATTACAGCCCCAGCATTTT. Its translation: CASSGGGGLQPQHF. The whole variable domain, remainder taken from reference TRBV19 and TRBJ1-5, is DGGITQSPKYLFRKEGQNVTLSCEQNLNHDAMYWYRQDPGQGLRLIYYSQIVNDFQKGDIAEGYSVSREKKESFPLTVTSAQKNPTAFYLCASSGGGGLQPQHFGDGTRLSIL.

CDR3 sequence reads: CSVGGPGDPHGYTF. The CDR3 DNA reads as TGCAGCGTTGGGGGGCCAGGGGACCCCCATGGCTACACCTTC. The V call is TRBV29-1, the J call TRBJ1-2; D perhaps matches TRBD1 (6 bases). The CDR3 loop spans 14 amino acids. With 4 bases removed from V and 6 bases from J, the gap between germline ends came to 18 bases. In germline, CDR1 is SQVTM, CDR2 ANQGSEA.

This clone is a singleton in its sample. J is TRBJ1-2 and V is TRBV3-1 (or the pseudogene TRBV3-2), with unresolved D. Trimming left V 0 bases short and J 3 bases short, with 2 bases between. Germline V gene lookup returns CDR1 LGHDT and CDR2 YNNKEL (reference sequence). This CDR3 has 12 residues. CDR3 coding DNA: TGTGCCAGCAGCCAAGAGTACTATGGCTACACCTTC. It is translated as CASSQEYYGYTF.

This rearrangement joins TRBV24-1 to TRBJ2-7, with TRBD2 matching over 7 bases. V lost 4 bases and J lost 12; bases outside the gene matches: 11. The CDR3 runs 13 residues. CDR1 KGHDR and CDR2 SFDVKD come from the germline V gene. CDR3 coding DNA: TGTGCCACCAGTGACCCGCGGGGGTCAGGGATGTACTTC. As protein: CATSDPRGSGMYF.

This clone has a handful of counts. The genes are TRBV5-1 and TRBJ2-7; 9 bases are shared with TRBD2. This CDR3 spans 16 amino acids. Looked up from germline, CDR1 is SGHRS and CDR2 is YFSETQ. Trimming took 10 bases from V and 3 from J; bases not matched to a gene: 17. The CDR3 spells CAASFFPLAGNYEQYF. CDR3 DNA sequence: TGCGCCGCCTCCTTCTTTCCCCTAGCGGGAAACTACGAGCAGTACTTC.